The entry below gives a single T cell receptor beta chain sequence along with its context. Original analysis: Scientists estimated how many nucleated cells there were by amplifying reference gene primers. Sequencing was performed with immunoSEQ multiplex PCR; in TCRdb, only in-frame clones are kept and a portion is missing. V, J and clone size derive from that table, while D and trimming were established from the DNA sequence. The sample contains 150,000 to 200,000 clones, around 84% of which appear only once. The CDR3 contains 14 residues. The V gene lost 0 bases and the J gene lost 6 bases, with 8 bases spanning the gap. Germline V gene lookup returns CDR1 LGHDT and CDR2 YNNKEL (reference sequence). This sample is drawn from a study of blood T cell repertoires in COVID-19. Study context: The United States, Italy and Spain supplied acute and convalescent COVID-19 samples.

Sequenced: peripheral blood. The clonotype originates from a man aged 45-60 years with active or convalescent COVID-19. The chain uses TRBV3-1 (or the pseudogene TRBV3-2) and TRBJ2-2; D may be TRBD1 (5 bases). CDR3 bases: TGTGCCAGCAGCCAAGACAGGGTGGCCGGGGAGCTGTTTTTT. Translation gives CASSQDRVAGELFF.